One sample yielded the 26 T cell receptor beta chains listed below, sequenced in a study of high-grade serous ovarian cancer treatment subgroups. This table comes from immunoSEQ multiplex PCR, and its TCRdb copy is limited to in-frame clones, with some not included. Of about 4,800 clones listed, over 65% were seen once; the top ten hold over 8%. The tumor samples were collected prior to definitive surgery or chemotherapy. The sequenced sample consisted of tumor tissue. The origin of the receptors is a human donor with high-grade serous ovarian cancer.

This clone appeared once. This chain joins TRBV11-2 and TRBJ2-2; tentative D call: TRBD2 (6 bases). This CDR3 spans 16 amino acids. V lost 1 base, J lost 4 bases, and 13 bases lay in between. Per the germline V gene, CDR1 is SGHAT and CDR2 is FQNNGV. DNA for the CDR3: TGTGCCAGCAGCTTAGCGCGGGCGGGATCCACCGGGGAGCTGTTTTTT. Translated, it gives CASSLARAGSTGELFF.

This chain links TRBV7-9 with TRBJ2-7, with D possibly being TRBD2 (6 bases). The length of the CDR3 is 13 residues. V was pared by 4 bases and J by 2 bases, with 9 bases between. The germline CDR1 and CDR2 sequences are SEHNR and FQNEAQ (reference sequence). The CDR3 DNA follows: TGTGCCAGCAGCTGGGAGGTTGCCTACGAGCAGTACTTC. Encoded protein: CASSWEVAYEQYF. Drawing the rest from reference TRBV7-9 and TRBJ2-7, the complete variable domain is DTGVSQNPRHKITKRGQNVTFRCDPISEHNRLYWYRQTLGQGPEFLTYFQNEAQLEKSRLLSDRFSAERPKGSFSTLEIQRTEQGDSAMYLCASSWEVAYEQYFGPGTRLTVT.

The chain joins TRBV2 to TRBJ1-5, with 10 bases matching TRBD1. The V gene end was trimmed by 6 bases and the J gene end by 6 bases; junction bases not matched to a gene: 5. Germline V gene data show CDR1 as SNHLY and CDR2 as FYNNEI. The CDR3 runs to 14 residues. In nucleotides, the CDR3 is TGTGCCAGCAGGCCCGGACAGGGGGTTCAGCCCCAGCATTTT. Translated: CASRPGQGVQPQHF.

This clone is judged medium-sized. This chain uses TRBV7-9 with TRBJ2-1; D remains unclear. Germline V gene sequence: CDR1 SEHNR, CDR2 FQNEAQ (reference sequence). This CDR3 region has 11 residues. The V end lost 1 base, the J end lost 10 bases, and 5 bases lay between the germline ends. The CDR3 loop is CASSLVREQFF. The CDR3 DNA is TGTGCCAGCAGCTTAGTGAGGGAGCAGTTCTTC.

Of note for this clone: Distinct nucleotide sequences in the sample also encode this CDR3. The chain joins TRBV9 to TRBJ1-3, with unresolved D. Germline V gives CDR1 SGDLS, CDR2 YYNGEE. Trimming removed 0 bases from V and 4 bases from J, with 5 bases in between. This CDR3 region has 13 residues. The CDR3 sequence is CASSVEGGNTIYF. The DNA for the CDR3 is TGTGCCAGCAGCGTAGAAGGGGGAAACACCATATATTTT.

The rearrangement joins TRBV6-5 to TRBJ2-3; TRBD2 matches at 7 bases. The V gene's germline CDR1 is MNHEY and CDR2 SVGAGI. Trimming removed 4 bases from V and 5 bases from J; junction bases left unmatched: 6. This CDR3 contains 14 residues. DNA of the CDR3: TGTGCCAGCAGTTCGGGCGGGGGACGAGATACGCAGTATTTT. Translation: CASSSGGGRDTQYF.

V usage is TRBV25-1 and J usage is TRBJ1-6; D is undetermined. This CDR3 has 13 amino acids. CDR1 MGHDK and CDR2 SYGVNS come from the germline V gene. V shed 4 bases and J shed 10 bases, with 11 bases lying between them. The CDR3 coding sequence is TGTGCCAGCAGTGTACCTGGGCGGTCACCCCTCCACTTT. It is translated as CASSVPGRSPLHF.

This chain connects TRBV7-2 to TRBJ2-3; possibly TRBD1 for D (6 bases). Germline lookup yields CDR1 SGHTA and CDR2 FQGNSA. CDR3 length equals 14 residues. Trimming shortened V by 5 bases and J by 0 bases, and 9 bases separated the two germline ends. The CDR3 DNA is TGTGCCAGCAGCCCCGGGACAAGCACAGATACGCAGTATTTT. Its protein is CASSPGTSTDTQYF.

The chain recombines TRBV15 with TRBJ1-2; D gene unclear. The length of the CDR3 is 14 residues. CDR1 is LNHNV, CDR2 YYDKDF, per germline (reference sequence). Trimming took off 1 base at V and 2 bases at J, with 8 bases between the two ends. The CDR3 nucleotides are TGTGCCACCAGCAGAGGAGACGGCAACTATGGCTACACCTTC. This sequence encodes CATSRGDGNYGYTF.

The chain recombines TRBV2 with TRBJ1-2; TRBD1 is a possible D gene (5 bases). This CDR3 is built from 15 residues. Germline CDR1 reads SNHLY; CDR2 reads FYNNEI. V lost 2 bases and J lost 0, with 10 bases in between. The CDR3 sequence: CASSERTGSNYGYTF. The CDR3 DNA reads as TGTGCCAGCAGTGAACGTACAGGCTCTAACTATGGCTACACCTTC.

The V call is TRBV6-5, the J call TRBJ1-2; 8 nucleotides agree with TRBD1. Germline CDR1 is MNHEY and CDR2 is SVGAGI. The CDR3 consists of 12 residues. With 6 bases clipped from V and 8 bases from J, the junction kept 5 bases outside the gene matches. Written as DNA, the CDR3 is TGTGCCAGCAGAGCCGGACAGGGAGGCTACACCTTC. This sequence encodes CASRAGQGGYTF.

This chain uses TRBV4-2 with TRBJ1-4; no clear D gene. Germline-derived CDR1 and CDR2 are LGHNA and YNFKEQ. This CDR3 is 14 amino acids long. Trimming stripped 8 bases from V and 8 bases from J, with 18 bases between. The CDR3 sequence is CASGNGSVPEKLFF. For the CDR3, the DNA is TGTGCCAGCGGAAATGGATCTGTACCCGAAAAACTGTTTTTT.

In its sample, this clone was seen once. The gene calls are TRBV15 and TRBJ1-6; D unresolved. The CDR3 runs 13 residues. Trimming pared 1 base from V and 7 bases from J, leaving 5 bases between. CDR1 is LNHNV and CDR2 is YYDKDF in the germline V gene (reference sequence). This chain's CDR3 is CATSRAANSPLHF. DNA for the CDR3: TGTGCCACCAGCAGAGCTGCCAATTCACCCCTCCACTTT. The full variable domain, rest sourced from reference TRBV15 and TRBJ1-6, is DAMVIQNPRYQVTQFGKPVTLSCSQTLNHNVMYWYQQKSSQAPKLLFHYYDKDFNNEADTPDNFQSRRPNTSFCFLDIRSPGLGDTAMYLCATSRAANSPLHFGNGTRLTVT.

The rearrangement links TRBV15 to TRBJ1-3; a possible D gene is TRBD1 (5 bases). Between the trimmed V and J ends, which lost 2 bases and 2 bases, there was a span of 10 bases. Germline V gives CDR1 LNHNV, CDR2 YYDKDF (reference sequence). The CDR3 runs 15 residues. The CDR3, as DNA: TGTGCCACCAGCAGAAGAAGGGGTACTGGAAACACCATATATTTT. The encoded protein is CATSRRRGTGNTIYF.

V gene TRBV6-5 combines with J gene TRBJ1-2; D uncertain. Germline V gene sequence: CDR1 MNHEY, CDR2 SVGAGI. Trimming removed 2 bases at V and 1 base at J, with 8 bases between. This CDR3 has 14 residues. The CDR3 reads CASSYRHNNYGYTF. CDR3 DNA: TGTGCCAGCAGTTACAGACACAATAACTATGGCTACACCTTC.

The chain is built from TRBV21-1 and TRBJ2-1; the D segment call TRBD2 is taken from the table without a DNA check. TRBV21-1 is recorded as a pseudogene. This CDR3 is built from 20 residues. CDR3 DNA sequence: TGTGCCAGCTTAAACAGACCGGAGGGCGCCGGGACTAGCGTTAACAATGAGCAGTTCTTC. Residues: CASLNRPEGAGTSVNNEQFF.

This clone came up a few times. The chain combines TRBV28 with TRBJ2-2; D unclear. The V gene's germline CDR1 is MDHEN and CDR2 SYDVKM. Trimming shortened V by 5 bases and J by 1 base, and 11 bases separated the two germline ends. The CDR3 contains 15 residues. CDR3 region: CASSAGPLNTGELFF. The CDR3 bases are TGTGCCAGCAGTGCCGGACCCTTGAACACCGGGGAGCTGTTTTTT.

The chain uses TRBV27 and TRBJ1-6, with D perhaps TRBD1 (5 bases). The CDR3 extends over 15 amino acids. In germline, CDR1 is MNHEY, CDR2 SMNVEV (reference sequence). Trimming removed 6 bases at V and 10 bases at J, with 19 bases between. The CDR3 region has the DNA TGTGCCAGCAGGCCCTCGTTCAGGGTTGGATCACCCCTCCACTTT. Its translation: CASRPSFRVGSPLHF.

V and J are TRBV9 and TRBJ2-1, with TRBD2 identical over 7 bases. CDR3 length: 15 amino acids. The ends lost 0 bases at V and 10 bases at J; junction bases unmatched: 10. Per the germline V gene, CDR1 is SGDLS and CDR2 is YYNGEE. CDR3 sequence: CASSVEWGGLSEQFF. The CDR3 region has the DNA TGTGCCAGCAGCGTAGAGTGGGGGGGATTATCCGAGCAGTTCTTC.

The chain recombines TRBV4-2 with TRBJ2-7; 7 bases are shared with TRBD2. Per germline, CDR1 LGHNA and CDR2 YNFKEQ. This CDR3 is 15 amino acids long. The V gene end was trimmed by 1 base and the J gene end by 4 bases; junction bases not matched to a gene: 7. CDR3 DNA: TGTGCCAGCAGCCAAGCGGGGGGATTCTTGTACGAGCAGTACTTC. This encodes CASSQAGGFLYEQYF.

The gene calls are TRBV4-2 and TRBJ2-1; 9 positions agree with TRBD1. Per germline, CDR1 LGHNA and CDR2 YNFKEQ. The CDR3 covers 15 residues. Trimming cost V 1 base and J 3 bases; bases outside gene matches: 1. The CDR3 sequence: CASSQGTGDYNEQFF. The CDR3 DNA reads TGTGCCAGCAGCCAAGGGACAGGGGACTACAATGAGCAGTTCTTC.

The genes are TRBV11-2 and TRBJ1-2, with D unresolved. Trimming left V 0 bases short and J 8 bases short, with 7 bases between. The germline V gene has CDR1 SGHAT and CDR2 FQNNGV. This CDR3 has 12 amino acids. CDR3 amino acids: CASSLDGRGYTF. CDR3 nucleotide sequence: TGTGCCAGCAGCTTAGATGGGAGAGGCTACACCTTC.

V gene TRBV30 combines with J gene TRBJ1-2; D is ambiguous. This CDR3 comprises 12 residues. Trimming stripped 4 bases from V and 2 bases from J, with 8 bases between. Germline CDR1 GTSNPN, CDR2 SVGIG (reference sequence). DNA for the CDR3: TGTGCCTGGACTCAAGGAAACTATGGCTACACCTTC. Its protein product is CAWTQGNYGYTF. The full variable domain, with the rest looked up from reference TRBV30 and TRBJ1-2, is SQTIHQWPATLVQPVGSPLSLECTVEGTSNPNLYWYRQAAGRGLQLLFYSVGIGQISSEVPQNLSASRPQDRQFILSSKKLLLSDSGFYLCAWTQGNYGYTFGSGTRLTVV.

The chain joins TRBV6-4 to TRBJ2-3; D perhaps matches TRBD2 (5 bases). The CDR3 is 14 amino acids. CDR1 and CDR2 from the germline V gene are MRHNA and SNTAGT. Trimming stripped 4 bases from V and 1 base from J, with 9 bases between. The CDR3 is CASSAGRGTDTQYF. Here the CDR3 DNA reads TGTGCCAGCAGTGCCGGGCGGGGCACAGATACGCAGTATTTT.

This chain links TRBV11-2 with TRBJ2-7; perhaps TRBD2 as D (6 bases). The germline V and J ends were trimmed by 0 bases and 2 bases, with 11 bases remaining between them. The germline gives CDR1 SGHAT, CDR2 FQNNGV. This CDR3 comprises 15 residues. This CDR3 reads CASSLDPGLPYEQYF. The CDR3 bases are TGTGCCAGCAGCTTAGATCCGGGACTTCCCTACGAGCAGTACTTC.

The chain recombines TRBV15 with TRBJ1-4; D ambiguous. There are 12 residues in the CDR3. Germline loops: CDR1 LNHNV, CDR2 YYDKDF (reference sequence). Trimming cost V 2 bases and J 6 bases, with 4 bases left between them. In DNA, the CDR3 is TGTGCCACCAGCAGAAATTATGAAAAACTGTTTTTT. Translated, it gives CATSRNYEKLFF.